This T cell receptor (beta chain) was observed in a study of blood T cell repertoires in COVID-19. The wider study: Donors in the United States, Italy and Spain gave samples during acute or convalescent COVID-19. T cells, B-cell-depleted T cells, or PBMCs supplied cDNA or gDNA.

Per the study methods: Quantification of nucleated cells was approximated via reference gene primer amplification. Only in-frame clones appear in the TCRdb table, and some are missing; sequencing was by immunoSEQ multiplex PCR. V, J and clone size derive from that table, while D and trimming were established from the DNA sequence. Here the sample spans about 190,000 clones, about 85% being singletons. The CDR3 spans 17 residues. Germline CDR1 and CDR2: MRHNA and SNTAGT. Unmatched junction bases numbered 15, after V lost 8 bases and J lost 2 bases. The receptor was isolated from a man between 65 and 79 years old with active or convalescent COVID-19. The source material was peripheral blood. The chain is built from TRBV6-4 and TRBJ2-5, with 9 bases fitting TRBD2. CDR3 sequence (DNA): TGTGCCAGCGGTTTCCTCATGCGCGGGGGGGCGCAAGAGACCCAGTACTTC. Translation: CASGFLMRGGAQETQYF.